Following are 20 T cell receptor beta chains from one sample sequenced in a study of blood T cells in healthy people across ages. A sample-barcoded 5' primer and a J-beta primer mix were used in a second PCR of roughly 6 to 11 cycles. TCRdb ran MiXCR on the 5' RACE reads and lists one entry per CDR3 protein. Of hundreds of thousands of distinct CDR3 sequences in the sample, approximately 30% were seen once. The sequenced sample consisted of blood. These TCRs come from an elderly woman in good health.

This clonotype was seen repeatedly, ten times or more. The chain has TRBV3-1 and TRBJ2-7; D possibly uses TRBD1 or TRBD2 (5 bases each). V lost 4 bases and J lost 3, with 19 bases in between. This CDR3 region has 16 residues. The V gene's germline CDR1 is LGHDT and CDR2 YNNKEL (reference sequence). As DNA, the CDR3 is TGTGCCAGCAGCCCCGGGACGGGGCCCTTACACTACGAGCAGTACTTC. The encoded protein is CASSPGTGPLHYEQYF.

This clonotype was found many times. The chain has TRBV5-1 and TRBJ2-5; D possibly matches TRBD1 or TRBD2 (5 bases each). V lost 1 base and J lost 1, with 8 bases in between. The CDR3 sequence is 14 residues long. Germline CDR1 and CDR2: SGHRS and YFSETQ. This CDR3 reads CASSLMGVQETQYF. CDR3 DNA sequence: TGCGCCAGCAGCTTGATGGGGGTCCAAGAGACCCAGTACTTC.

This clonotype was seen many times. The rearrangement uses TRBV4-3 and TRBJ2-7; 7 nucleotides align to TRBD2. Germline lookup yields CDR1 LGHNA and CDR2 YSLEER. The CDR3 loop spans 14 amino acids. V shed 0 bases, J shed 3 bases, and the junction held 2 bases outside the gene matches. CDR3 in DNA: TGCGCCAGCAGCCAAGATTGGGGGGGCTACGAGCAGTACTTC. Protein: CASSQDWGGYEQYF.

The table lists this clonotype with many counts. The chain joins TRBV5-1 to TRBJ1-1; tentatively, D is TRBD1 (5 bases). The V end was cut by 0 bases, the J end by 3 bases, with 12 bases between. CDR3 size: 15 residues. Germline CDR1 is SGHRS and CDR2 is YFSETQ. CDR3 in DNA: TGCGCCAGCAGCTTGGGGGGCAGGGCCGACACTGAAGCTTTCTTT. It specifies CASSLGGRADTEAFF. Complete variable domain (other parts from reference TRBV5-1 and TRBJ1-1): KAGVTQTPRYLIKTRGQQVTLSCSPISGHRSVSWYQQTPGQGLQFLFEYFSETQRNKGNFPGRFSGRQFSNSRSEMNVSTLELGDSALYLCASSLGGRADTEAFFGQGTRLTVV.

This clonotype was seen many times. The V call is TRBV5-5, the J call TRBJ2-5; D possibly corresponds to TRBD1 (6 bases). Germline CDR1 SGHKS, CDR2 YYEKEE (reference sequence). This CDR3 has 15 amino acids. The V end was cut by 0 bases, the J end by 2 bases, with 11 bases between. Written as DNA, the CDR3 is TGTGCCAGCAGCTTGGCCGACAGGACGCAAGAGACCCAGTACTTC. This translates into CASSLADRTQETQYF.

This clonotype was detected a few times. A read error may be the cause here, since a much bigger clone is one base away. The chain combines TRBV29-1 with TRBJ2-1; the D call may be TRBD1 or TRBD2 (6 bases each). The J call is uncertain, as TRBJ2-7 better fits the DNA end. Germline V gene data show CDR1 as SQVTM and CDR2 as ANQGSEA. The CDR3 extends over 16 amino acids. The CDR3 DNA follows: TGCAGCGTTGAGCGACAGGAGGGGAGCTCCTACAATGAGCAGTACTTC. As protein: CSVERQEGSSYNEQYF.

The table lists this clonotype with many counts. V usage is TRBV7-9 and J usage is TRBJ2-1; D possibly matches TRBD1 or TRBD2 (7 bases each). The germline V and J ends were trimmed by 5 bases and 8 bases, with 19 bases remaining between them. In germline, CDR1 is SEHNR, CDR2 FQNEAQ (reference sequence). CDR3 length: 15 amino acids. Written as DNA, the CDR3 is TGTGCCAGCAGCCTGGCAGGGGGGGGGCTGGATGAGCAGTTCTTC. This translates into CASSLAGGGLDEQFF.

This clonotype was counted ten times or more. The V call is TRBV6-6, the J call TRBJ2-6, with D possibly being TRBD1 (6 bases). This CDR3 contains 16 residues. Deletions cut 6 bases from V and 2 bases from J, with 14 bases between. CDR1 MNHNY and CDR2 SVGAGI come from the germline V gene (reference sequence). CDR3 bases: TGTGCCAGCAGCCCCATCACAGGGACTGGGGCCAACGTCCTGACTTTC. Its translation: CASSPITGTGANVLTF.

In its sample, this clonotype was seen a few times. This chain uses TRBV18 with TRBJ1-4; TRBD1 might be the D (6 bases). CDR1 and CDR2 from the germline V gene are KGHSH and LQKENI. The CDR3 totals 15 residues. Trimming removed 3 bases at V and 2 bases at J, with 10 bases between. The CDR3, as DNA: TGTGCCAGCTCACCTGGGACAACTACTAATGAAAAACTGTTTTTT. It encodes CASSPGTTTNEKLFF. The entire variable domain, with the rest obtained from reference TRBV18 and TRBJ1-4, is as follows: NAGVMQNPRHLVRRRGQEARLRCSPMKGHSHVYWYRQLPEEGLKFMVYLQKENIIDESGMPKERFSAEFPKEGPSILRIQQVVRGDSAAYFCASSPGTTTNEKLFFGSGTQLSVL.

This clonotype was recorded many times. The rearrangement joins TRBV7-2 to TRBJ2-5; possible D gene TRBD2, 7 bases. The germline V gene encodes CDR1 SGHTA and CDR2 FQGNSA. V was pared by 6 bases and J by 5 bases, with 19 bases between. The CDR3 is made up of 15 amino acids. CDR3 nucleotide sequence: TGTGCCAGCAGTCCCGAAGGGGGGGCTGTCGAGACCCAGTACTTC. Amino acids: CASSPEGGAVETQYF.

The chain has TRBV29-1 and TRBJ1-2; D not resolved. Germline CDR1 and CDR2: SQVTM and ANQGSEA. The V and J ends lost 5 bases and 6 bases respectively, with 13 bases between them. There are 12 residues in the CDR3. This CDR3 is CSVREGKDGYTF. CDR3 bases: TGCAGCGTTCGGGAAGGGAAGGATGGCTACACCTTC.

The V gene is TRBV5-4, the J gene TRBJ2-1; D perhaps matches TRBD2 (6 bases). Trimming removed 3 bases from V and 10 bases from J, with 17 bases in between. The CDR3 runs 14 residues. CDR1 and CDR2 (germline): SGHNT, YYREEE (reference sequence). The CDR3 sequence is CASSSGRGSYEQFF. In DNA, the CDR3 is TGTGCCAGCAGCTCGGGGCGGGGAAGTTACGAGCAGTTCTTC. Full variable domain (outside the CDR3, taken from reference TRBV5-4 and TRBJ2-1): ETGVTQSPTHLIKTRGQQVTLRCSSQSGHNTVSWYQQALGQGPQFIFQYYREEENGRGNFPPRFSGLQFPNYSSELNVNALELDDSALYLCASSSGRGSYEQFFGPGTRLTVL.

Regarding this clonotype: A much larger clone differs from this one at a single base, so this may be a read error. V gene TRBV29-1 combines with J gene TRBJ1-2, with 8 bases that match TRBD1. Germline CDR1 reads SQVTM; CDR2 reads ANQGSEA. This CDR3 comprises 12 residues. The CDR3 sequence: CSVQQGDYGYAF. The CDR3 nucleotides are TGCAGCGTTCAACAGGGGGACTATGGCTACGCCTTC.

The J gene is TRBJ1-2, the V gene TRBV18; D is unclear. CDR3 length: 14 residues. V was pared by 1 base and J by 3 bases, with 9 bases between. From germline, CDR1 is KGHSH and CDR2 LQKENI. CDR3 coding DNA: TGTGCCAGCTCACCACTATCGGCGGACTATGGCTACACCTTC. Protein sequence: CASSPLSADYGYTF.

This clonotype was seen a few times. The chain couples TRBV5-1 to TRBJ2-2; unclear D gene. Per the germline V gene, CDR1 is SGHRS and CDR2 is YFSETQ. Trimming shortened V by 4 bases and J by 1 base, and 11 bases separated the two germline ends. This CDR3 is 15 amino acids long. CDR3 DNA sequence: TGCGCCAGCAGCCTGAAACAGCTGAACACCGGGGAGCTGTTTTTT. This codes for CASSLKQLNTGELFF.

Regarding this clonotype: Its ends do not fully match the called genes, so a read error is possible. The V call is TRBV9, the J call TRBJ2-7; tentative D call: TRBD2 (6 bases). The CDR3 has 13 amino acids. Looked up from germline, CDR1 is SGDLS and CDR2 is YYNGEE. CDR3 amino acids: CAGSEDGGYEQYF. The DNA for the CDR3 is TGTGCCGGCAGCGAGGACGGGGGTTATGAGCAGTACTTC. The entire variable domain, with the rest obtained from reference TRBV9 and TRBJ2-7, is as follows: DSGVTQTPKHLITATGQRVTLRCSPRSGDLSVYWYQQSLDQGLQFLIQYYNGEERAKGNILERFSAQQFPDLHSELNLSSLELGDSALYFCAGSEDGGYEQYFGPGTRLTVT.

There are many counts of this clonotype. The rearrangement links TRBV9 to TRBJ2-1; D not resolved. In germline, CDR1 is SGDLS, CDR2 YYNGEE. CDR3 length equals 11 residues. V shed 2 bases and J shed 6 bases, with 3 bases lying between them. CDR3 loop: CASSVSNEQFF. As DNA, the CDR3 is TGTGCCAGCAGCGTGAGCAATGAGCAGTTCTTC.

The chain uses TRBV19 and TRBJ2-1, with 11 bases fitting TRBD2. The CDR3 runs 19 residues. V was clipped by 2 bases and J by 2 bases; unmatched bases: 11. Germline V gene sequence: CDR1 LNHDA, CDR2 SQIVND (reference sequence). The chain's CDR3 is CASSIRGGTGLAAYNEQFF. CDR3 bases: TGTGCCAGTAGTATAAGAGGGGGAACGGGACTAGCGGCCTACAATGAGCAGTTCTTC.

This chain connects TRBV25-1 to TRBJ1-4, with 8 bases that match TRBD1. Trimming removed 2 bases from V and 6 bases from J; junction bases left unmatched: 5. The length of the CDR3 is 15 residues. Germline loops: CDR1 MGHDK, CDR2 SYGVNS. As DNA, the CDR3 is TGTGCCAGCAGTGAACCGGGACAGGCGGATGAAAAACTGTTTTTT. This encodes CASSEPGQADEKLFF.

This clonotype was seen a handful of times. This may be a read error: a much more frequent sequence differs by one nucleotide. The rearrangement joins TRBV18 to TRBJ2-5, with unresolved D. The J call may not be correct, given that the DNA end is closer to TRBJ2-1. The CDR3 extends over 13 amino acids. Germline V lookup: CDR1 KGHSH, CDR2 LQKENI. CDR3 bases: TGTGCCAGCTCACCACATATACAAGAGACCCAGTTCTTC. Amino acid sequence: CASSPHIQETQFF.